This T cell receptor beta chain was identified in a study of beta chain features in type 1 diabetes. Across the study: All samples yielded some 100,000,000 examined sorted cells. Study results and limitations: The similarity of naive, central memory and Treg TCRB repertoires appeared greater among patients than among healthy donors. Within each of all four CD4+ subsets, Type 1 diabetes patients had TCRB CDR3s that were moderately but significantly shorter. Whether TCRB rearrangement is influenced by HLA type was left unresolved in this analysis.

Sort purity for all populations was recorded as exceeding 98%. This clone was picked up a small number of times. Its antigen is currently unknown. CDR1 SQVTM and CDR2 ANQGSEA come from the germline V gene. The CDR3 has 14 amino acids. Trimming shortened V by 5 bases and J by 8 bases, and 18 bases separated the two germline ends. Reverse transcribing all isolated RNA meant expressed TCRB transcripts were sequenced. Assay: immunoSEQ multiplex PCR; the TCRdb copy retains only in-frame clones and omits some. The table lists some 330,000 clones, about 12% of them singletons. Sequenced: naive CD4+ T cells from blood. This TCR came from a woman between 18 and 29 years old with type 1 diabetes. This chain joins TRBV29-1 and TRBJ1-4, with D possibly TRBD1 on 6 matching bases. The CDR3 loop is CSVQGQPGWEKLFF. CDR3 in DNA: TGCAGCGTTCAGGGACAACCAGGTTGGGAAAAACTGTTTTTT.